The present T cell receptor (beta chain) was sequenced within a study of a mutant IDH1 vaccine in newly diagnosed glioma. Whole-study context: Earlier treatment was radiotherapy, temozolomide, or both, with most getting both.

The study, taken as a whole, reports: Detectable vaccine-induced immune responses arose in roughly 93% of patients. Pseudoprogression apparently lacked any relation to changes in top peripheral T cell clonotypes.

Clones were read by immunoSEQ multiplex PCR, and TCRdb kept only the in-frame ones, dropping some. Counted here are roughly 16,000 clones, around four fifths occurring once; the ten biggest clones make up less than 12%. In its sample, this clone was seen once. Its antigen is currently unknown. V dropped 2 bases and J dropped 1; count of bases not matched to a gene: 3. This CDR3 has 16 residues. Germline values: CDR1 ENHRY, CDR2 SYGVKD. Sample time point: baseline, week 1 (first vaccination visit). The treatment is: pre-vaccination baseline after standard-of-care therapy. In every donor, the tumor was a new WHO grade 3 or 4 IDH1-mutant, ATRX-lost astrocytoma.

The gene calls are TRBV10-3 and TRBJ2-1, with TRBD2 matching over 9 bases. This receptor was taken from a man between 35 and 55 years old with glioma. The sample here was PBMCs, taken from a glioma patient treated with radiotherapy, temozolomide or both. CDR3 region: CAISEPSGKSYNEQFF. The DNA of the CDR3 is TGTGCCATCAGTGAGCCTAGCGGGAAGTCCTACAATGAGCAGTTCTTC.